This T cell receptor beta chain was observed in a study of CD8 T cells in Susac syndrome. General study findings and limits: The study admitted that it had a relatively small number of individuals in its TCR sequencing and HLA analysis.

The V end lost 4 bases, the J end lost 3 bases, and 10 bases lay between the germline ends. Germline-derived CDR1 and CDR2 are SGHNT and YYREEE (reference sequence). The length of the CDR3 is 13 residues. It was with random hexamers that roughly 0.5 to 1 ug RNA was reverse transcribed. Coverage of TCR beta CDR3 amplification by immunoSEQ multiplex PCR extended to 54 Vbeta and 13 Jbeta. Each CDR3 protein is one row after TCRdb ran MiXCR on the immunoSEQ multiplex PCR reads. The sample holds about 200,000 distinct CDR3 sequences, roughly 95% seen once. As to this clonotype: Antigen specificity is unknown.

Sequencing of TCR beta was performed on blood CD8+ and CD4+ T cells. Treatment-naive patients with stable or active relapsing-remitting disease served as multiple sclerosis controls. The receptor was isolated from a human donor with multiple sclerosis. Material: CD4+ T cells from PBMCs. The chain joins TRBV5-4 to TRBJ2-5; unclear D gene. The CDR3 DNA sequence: TGTGCCAGCAGCCCTGGAGTAAAAGAGACCCAGTACTTC. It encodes CASSPGVKETQYF. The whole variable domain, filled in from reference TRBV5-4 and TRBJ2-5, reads ETGVTQSPTHLIKTRGQQVTLRCSSQSGHNTVSWYQQALGQGPQFIFQYYREEENGRGNFPPRFSGLQFPNYSSELNVNALELDDSALYLCASSPGVKETQYFGPGTRLLVL.